The present T cell receptor beta chain was sequenced within a study of PD-L1 blockade in urothelial cancer. Study summary: Samples of blood were analyzed 3 weeks (second dose) and 6 weeks after treatment start.

TCRdb keeps only in-frame clones here, not all; method: immunoSEQ multiplex PCR. The data hold 65,000 to 85,000 clones, with under 95% observed a single time. Indicated time point: peripheral blood 6 weeks after treatment start. Looked up from germline, CDR1 is MGHDK and CDR2 is SYGVNS. The CDR3 loop spans 14 amino acids. J was trimmed by 3 bases and V by 4 bases; bases with no gene match: 4. The sample here was PBMCs, taken around atezolizumab (anti-PD-L1) treatment. The chain employs TRBV25-1 and TRBJ1-1; 8 bases line up with TRBD1. The receptor comes from a woman of 80 years or more with urothelial cancer. In nucleotides, the CDR3 is TGTGCCAGCAGTGGCAAGACAGGGGACACTGAAGCTTTCTTT. The encoded protein is CASSGKTGDTEAFF.